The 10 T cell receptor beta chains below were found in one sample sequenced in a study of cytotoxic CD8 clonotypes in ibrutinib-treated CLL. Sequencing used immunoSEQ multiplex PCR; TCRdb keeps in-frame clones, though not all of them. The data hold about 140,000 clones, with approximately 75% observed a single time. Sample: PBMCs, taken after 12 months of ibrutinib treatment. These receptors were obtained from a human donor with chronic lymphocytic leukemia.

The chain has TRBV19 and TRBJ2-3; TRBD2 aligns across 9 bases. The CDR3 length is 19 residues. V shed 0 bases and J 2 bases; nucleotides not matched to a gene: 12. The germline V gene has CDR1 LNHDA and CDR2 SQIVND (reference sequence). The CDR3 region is CASSIEGAVTSGYTDTQYF. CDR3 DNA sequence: TGTGCCAGTAGTATAGAAGGGGCTGTGACTAGCGGTTACACAGATACGCAGTATTTT.

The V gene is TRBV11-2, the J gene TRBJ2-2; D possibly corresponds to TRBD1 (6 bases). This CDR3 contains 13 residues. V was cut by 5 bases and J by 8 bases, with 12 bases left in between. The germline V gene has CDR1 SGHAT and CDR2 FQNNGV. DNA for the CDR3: TGTGCCAGCAGCCACGCCGGGACAGGGGAGCTGTTTTTT. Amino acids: CASSHAGTGELFF.

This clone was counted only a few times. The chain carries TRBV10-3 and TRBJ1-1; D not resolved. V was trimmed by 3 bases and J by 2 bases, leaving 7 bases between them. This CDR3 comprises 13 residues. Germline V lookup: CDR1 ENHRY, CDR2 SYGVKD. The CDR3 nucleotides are TGTGCCATCAGTGAATGGGAAAACACTGAAGCTTTCTTT. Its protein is CAISEWENTEAFF.

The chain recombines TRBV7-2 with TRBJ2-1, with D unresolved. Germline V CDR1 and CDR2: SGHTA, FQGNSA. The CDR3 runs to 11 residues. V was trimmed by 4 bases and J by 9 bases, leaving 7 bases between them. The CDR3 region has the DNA TGTGCCAGCAGCTCTCAGGTTGAGCAGTTCTTC. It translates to CASSSQVEQFF.

The chain's CDR3 is CASTLLEDTEAFF. For the CDR3, the DNA is TGTGCCAGCACATTGCTCGAGGACACTGAAGCTTTCTTT. The chain recombines TRBV2 with TRBJ1-1; D unclear. This CDR3 spans 13 amino acids. In germline, CDR1 is SNHLY, CDR2 FYNNEI. V lost 7 bases to trimming and J lost 3 bases, with 12 bases between them. Complete variable domain (other parts from reference TRBV2 and TRBJ1-1): EPEVTQTPSHQVTQMGQEVILRCVPISNHLYFYWYRQILGQKVEFLVSFYNNEISEKSEIFDDQFSVERPDGSNFTLKIRSTKLEDSAMYFCASTLLEDTEAFFGQGTRLTVV.

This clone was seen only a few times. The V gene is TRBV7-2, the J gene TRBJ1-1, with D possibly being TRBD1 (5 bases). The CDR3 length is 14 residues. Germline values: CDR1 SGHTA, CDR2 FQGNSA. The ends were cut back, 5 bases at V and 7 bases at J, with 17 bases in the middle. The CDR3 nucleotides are TGTGCCAGCAGCCAAGGATGGGGGACTTTTGAAGCTTTCTTT. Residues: CASSQGWGTFEAFF.

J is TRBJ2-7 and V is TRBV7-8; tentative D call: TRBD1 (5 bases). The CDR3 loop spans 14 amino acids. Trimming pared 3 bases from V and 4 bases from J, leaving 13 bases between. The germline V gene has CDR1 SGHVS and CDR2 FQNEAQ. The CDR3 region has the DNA TGTGCCAGCAGCTTCCTACAGGTGGGGTACGAGCAGTACTTC. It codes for CASSFLQVGYEQYF.

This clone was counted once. The DNA of the CDR3 is TGTGCCAGCAGCCCAGGGGGGTCCAGGGATACGCAGTATTTT. Protein product: CASSPGGSRDTQYF. The chain is built from TRBV7-3 and TRBJ2-3; D perhaps matches TRBD1 (7 bases). CDR1 and CDR2 from the germline V gene are SGHTA and FQGTGA. V was trimmed by 5 bases and J by 6 bases, leaving 15 bases between them. This CDR3 is built from 14 residues.

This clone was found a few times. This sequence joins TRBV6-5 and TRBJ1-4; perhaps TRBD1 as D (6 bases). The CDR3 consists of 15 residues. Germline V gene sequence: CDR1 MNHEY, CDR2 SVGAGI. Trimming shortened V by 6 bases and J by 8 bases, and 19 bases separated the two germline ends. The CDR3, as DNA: TGTGCCAGCAGAGAATTACAGGGACTTAGCGAAAAACTGTTTTTT. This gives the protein CASRELQGLSEKLFF.

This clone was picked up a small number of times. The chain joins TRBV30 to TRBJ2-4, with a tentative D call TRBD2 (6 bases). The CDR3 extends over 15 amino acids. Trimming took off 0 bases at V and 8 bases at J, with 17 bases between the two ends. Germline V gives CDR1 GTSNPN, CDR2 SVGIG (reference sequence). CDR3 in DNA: TGTGCCTGGAGTGTCCATGCGGGGATCAAGGACATTCAGTACTTC. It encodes CAWSVHAGIKDIQYF.